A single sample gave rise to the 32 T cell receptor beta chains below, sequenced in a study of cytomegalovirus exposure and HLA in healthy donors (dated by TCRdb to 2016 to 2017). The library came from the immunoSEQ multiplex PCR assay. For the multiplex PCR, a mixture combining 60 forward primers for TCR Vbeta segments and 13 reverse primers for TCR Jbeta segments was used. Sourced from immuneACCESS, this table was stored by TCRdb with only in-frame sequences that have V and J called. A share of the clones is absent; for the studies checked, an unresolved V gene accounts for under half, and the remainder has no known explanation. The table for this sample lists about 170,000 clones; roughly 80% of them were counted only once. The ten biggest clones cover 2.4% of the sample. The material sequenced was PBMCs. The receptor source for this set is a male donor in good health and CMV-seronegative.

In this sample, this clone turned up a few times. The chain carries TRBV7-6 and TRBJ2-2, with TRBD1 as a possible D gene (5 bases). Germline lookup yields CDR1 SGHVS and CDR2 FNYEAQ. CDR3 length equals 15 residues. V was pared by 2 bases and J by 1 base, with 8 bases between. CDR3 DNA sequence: TGTGCCAGCAGCTTACTCGGACAGAACACCGGGGAGCTGTTTTTT. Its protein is CASSLLGQNTGELFF.

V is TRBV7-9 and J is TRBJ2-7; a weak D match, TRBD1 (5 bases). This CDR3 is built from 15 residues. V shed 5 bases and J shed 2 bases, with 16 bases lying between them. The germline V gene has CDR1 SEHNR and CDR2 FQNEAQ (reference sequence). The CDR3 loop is CASSVGRQTPYEQYF. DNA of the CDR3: TGTGCCAGCAGCGTCGGCCGACAGACCCCCTACGAGCAGTACTTC.

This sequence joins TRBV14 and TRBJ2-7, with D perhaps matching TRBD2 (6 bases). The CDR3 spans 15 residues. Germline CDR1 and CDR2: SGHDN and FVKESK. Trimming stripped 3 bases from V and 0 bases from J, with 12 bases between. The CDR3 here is CASSQGSGRSYEQYF. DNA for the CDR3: TGTGCCAGCAGCCAGGGTAGCGGCCGCTCCTACGAGCAGTACTTC.

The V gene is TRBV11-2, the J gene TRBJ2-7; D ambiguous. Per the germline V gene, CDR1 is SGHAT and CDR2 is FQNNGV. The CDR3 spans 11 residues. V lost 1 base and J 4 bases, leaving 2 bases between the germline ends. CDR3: CASSLVYEQYF. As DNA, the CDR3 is TGTGCCAGCAGCTTAGTATACGAGCAGTACTTC.

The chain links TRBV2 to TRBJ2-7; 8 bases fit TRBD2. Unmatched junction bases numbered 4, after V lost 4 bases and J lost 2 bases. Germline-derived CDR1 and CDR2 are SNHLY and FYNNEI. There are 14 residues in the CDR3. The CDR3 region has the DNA TGTGCCAGCAGTGGGGGACTAGTCCCCTACGAGCAGTACTTC. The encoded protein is CASSGGLVPYEQYF. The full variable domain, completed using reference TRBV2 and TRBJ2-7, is EPEVTQTPSHQVTQMGQEVILRCVPISNHLYFYWYRQILGQKVEFLVSFYNNEISEKSEIFDDQFSVERPDGSNFTLKIRSTKLEDSAMYFCASSGGLVPYEQYFGPGTRLTVT.

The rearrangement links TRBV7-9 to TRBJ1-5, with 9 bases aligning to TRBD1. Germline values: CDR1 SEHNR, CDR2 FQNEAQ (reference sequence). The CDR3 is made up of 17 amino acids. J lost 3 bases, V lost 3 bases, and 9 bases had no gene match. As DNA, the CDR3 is TGTGCCAGCAGCTTCACGACGGGACAGGGATCCAATCAGCCCCAGCATTTT. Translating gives CASSFTTGQGSNQPQHF. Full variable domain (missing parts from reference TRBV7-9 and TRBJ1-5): DTGVSQNPRHKITKRGQNVTFRCDPISEHNRLYWYRQTLGQGPEFLTYFQNEAQLEKSRLLSDRFSAERPKGSFSTLEIQRTEQGDSAMYLCASSFTTGQGSNQPQHFGDGTRLSIL.

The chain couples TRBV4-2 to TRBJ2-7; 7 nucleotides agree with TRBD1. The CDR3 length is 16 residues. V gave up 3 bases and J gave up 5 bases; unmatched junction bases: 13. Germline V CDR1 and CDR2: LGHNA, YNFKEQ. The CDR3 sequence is CASSHVRDSNAHEQYF. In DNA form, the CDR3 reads TGTGCCAGCAGCCATGTCCGGGACAGCAACGCCCACGAGCAGTACTTC.

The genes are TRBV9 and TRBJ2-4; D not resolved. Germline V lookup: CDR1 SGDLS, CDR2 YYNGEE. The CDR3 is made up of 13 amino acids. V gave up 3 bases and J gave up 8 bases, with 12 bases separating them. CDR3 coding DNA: TGTGCCAGCAGCGCCCTCGGGTCAGACATTCAGTACTTC. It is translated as CASSALGSDIQYF.

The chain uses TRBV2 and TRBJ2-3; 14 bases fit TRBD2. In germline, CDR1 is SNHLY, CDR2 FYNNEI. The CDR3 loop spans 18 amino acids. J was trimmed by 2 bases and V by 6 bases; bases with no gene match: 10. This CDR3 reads CASRNPGLAGALTDTQYF. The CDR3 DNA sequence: TGTGCCAGCAGGAACCCGGGACTAGCGGGGGCCCTCACAGATACGCAGTATTTT.

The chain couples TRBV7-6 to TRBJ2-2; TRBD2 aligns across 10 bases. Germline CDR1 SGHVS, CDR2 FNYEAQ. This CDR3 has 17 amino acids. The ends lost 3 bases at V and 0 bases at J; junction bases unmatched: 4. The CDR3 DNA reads TGTGCCAGCAGCTTCCGTAGCGGGGGGACGAACACCGGGGAGCTGTTTTTT. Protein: CASSFRSGGTNTGELFF.

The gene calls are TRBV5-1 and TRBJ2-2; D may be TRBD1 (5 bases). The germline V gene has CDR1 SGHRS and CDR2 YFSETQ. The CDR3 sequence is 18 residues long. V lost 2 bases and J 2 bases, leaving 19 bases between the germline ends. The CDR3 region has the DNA TGCGCCAGCAGCTTCCTACGATTGGGGCTAATAAACACCGGGGAGCTGTTTTTT. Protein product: CASSFLRLGLINTGELFF. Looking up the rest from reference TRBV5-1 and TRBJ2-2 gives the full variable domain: KAGVTQTPRYLIKTRGQQVTLSCSPISGHRSVSWYQQTPGQGLQFLFEYFSETQRNKGNFPGRFSGRQFSNSRSEMNVSTLELGDSALYLCASSFLRLGLINTGELFFGEGSRLTVL.

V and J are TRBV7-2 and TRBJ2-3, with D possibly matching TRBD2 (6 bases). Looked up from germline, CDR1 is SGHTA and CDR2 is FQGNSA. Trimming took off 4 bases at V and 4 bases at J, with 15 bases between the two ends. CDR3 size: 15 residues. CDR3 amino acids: CASSSKRVGADTQYF. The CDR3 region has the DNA TGTGCCAGCAGCTCCAAGCGGGTGGGCGCAGATACGCAGTATTTT.

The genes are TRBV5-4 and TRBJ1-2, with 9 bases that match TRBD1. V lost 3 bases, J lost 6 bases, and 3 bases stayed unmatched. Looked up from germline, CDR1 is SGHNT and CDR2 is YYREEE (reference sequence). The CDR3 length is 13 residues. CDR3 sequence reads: CASSWDRDNGYTF. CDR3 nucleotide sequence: TGTGCCAGCAGCTGGGACAGGGACAATGGCTACACCTTC.

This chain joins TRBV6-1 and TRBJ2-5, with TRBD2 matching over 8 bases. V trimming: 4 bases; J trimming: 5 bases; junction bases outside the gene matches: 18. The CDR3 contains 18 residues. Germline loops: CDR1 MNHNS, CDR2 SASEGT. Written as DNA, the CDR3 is TGTGCCAGCAGTGTGGTCCACCTTGGGGCGGGAGGAGGGGAGACCCAGTACTTC. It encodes CASSVVHLGAGGGETQYF.

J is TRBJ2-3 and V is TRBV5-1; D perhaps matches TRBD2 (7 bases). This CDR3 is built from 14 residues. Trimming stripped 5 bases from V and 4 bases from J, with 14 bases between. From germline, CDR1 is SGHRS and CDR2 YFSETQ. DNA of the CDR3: TGCGCCAGCAGAGGGGGGGGGAACGCAGATACGCAGTATTTT. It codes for CASRGGGNADTQYF.

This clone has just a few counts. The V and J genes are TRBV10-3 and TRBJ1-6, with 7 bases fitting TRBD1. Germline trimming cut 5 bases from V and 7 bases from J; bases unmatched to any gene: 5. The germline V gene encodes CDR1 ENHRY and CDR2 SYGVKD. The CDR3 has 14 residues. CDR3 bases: TGTGCCATCAGTTCCGGGACAGCAAATTCACCCCTCCACTTT. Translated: CAISSGTANSPLHF.

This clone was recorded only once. The CDR3 region is CASSPGDRVGETQYF. CDR3 bases: TGTGCCAGTAGTCCCGGAGACAGGGTTGGGGAGACCCAGTACTTC. V and J are TRBV19 and TRBJ2-5, with 7 bases that match TRBD1. V lost 5 bases to trimming and J lost 5 bases; unmatched junction nucleotides: 11. Germline assignment: CDR1 LNHDA and CDR2 SQIVND (reference sequence). CDR3 size: 15 residues.

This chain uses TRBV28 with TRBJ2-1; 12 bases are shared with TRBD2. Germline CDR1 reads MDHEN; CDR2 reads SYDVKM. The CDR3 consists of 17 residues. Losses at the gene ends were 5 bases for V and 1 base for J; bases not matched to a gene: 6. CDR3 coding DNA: TGTGCCAGCAGTCGGACTAGCGGGACCCCTTCCTACAATGAGCAGTTCTTC. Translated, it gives CASSRTSGTPSYNEQFF.

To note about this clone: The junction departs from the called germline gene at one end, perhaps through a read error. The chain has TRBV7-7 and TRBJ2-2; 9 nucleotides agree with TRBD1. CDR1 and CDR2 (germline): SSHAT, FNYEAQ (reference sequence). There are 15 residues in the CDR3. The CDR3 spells CASSAGQGNTGELFF. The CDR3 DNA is TGTGCTAGCAGCGCGGGACAGGGGAACACCGGGGAGCTGTTTTTT.

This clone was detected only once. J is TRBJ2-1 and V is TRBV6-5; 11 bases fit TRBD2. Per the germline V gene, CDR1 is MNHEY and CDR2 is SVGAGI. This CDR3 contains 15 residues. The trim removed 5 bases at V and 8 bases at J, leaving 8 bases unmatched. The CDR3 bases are TGTGCCAGCAGTCGTACTAGCGGGAGTCGGGATGAGCAGTTCTTC. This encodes CASSRTSGSRDEQFF.

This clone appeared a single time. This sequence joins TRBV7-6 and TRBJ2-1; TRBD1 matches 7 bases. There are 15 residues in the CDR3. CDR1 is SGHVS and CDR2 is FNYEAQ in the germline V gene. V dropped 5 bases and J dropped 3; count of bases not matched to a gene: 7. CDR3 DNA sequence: TGTGCCAGCAGCGAGACCGGGACAGTCTACAATGAGCAGTTCTTC. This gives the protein CASSETGTVYNEQFF.

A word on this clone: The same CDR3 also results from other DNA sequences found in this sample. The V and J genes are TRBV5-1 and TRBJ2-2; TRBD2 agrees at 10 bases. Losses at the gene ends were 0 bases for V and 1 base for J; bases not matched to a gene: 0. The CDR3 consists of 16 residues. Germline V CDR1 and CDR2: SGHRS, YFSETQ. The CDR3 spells CASSLGLAGNTGELFF. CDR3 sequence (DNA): TGCGCCAGCAGCTTGGGACTAGCGGGGAACACCGGGGAGCTGTTTTTT.

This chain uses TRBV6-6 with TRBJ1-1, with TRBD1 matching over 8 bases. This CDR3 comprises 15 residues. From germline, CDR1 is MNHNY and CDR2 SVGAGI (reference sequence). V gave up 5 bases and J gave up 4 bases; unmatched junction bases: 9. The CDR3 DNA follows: TGTGCCAGCAGTGGCCGACAGGGGATGAGCACTGAAGCTTTCTTT. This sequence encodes CASSGRQGMSTEAFF.

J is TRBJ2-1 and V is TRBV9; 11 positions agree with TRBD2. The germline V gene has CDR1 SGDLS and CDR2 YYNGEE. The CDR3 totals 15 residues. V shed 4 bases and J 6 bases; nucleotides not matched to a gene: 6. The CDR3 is CASSLSGRALNEQFF. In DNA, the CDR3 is TGTGCCAGCAGCCTTAGCGGGAGGGCCCTCAATGAGCAGTTCTTC.

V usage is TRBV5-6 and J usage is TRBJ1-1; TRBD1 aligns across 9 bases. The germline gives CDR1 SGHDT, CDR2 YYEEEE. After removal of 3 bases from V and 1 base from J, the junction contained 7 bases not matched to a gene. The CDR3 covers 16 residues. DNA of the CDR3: TGTGCCAGCAGCTACAGACAGGGGGGAAAGAACACTGAAGCTTTCTTT. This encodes CASSYRQGGKNTEAFF.

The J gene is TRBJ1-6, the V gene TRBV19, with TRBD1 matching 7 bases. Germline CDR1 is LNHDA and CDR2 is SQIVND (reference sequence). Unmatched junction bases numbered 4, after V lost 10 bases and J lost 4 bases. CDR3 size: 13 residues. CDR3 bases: TGTGCCACCAAGGGACAGTATAATTCACCCCTCCACTTT. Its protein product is CATKGQYNSPLHF.

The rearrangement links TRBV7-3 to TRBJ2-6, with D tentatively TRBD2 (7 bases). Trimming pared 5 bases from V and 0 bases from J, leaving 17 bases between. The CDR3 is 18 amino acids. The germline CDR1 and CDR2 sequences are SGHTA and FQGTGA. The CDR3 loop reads CASSLPFRGASGANVLTF. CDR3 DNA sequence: TGTGCCAGCAGCCTCCCTTTTCGGGGGGCCTCTGGGGCCAACGTCCTGACTTTC. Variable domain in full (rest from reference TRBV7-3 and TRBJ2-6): GAGVSQTPSNKVTEKGKYVELRCDPISGHTALYWYRQSLGQGPEFLIYFQGTGAADDSGLPNDRFFAVRPEGSVSTLKIQRTERGDSAVYLCASSLPFRGASGANVLTFGAGSRLTVL.

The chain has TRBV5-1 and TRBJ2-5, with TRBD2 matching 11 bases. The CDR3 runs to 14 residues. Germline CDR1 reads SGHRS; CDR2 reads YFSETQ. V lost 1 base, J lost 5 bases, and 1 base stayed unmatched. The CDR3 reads CASSLSSGRETQYF. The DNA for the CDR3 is TGCGCCAGCAGCTTGTCTAGCGGGAGGGAGACCCAGTACTTC.

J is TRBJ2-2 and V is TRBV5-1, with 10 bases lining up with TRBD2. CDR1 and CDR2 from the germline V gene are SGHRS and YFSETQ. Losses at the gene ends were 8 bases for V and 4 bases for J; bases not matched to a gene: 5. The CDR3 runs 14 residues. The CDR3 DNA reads TGCGCCAGTACCGGGACTAGCGTCACCGGGGAGCTGTTTTTT. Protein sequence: CASTGTSVTGELFF.

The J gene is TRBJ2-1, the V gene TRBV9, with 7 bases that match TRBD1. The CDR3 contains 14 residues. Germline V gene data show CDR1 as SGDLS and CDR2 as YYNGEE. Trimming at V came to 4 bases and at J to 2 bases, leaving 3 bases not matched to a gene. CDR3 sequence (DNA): TGTGCCAGCAGCCAGGGACAGACCTACAATGAGCAGTTCTTC. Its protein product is CASSQGQTYNEQFF. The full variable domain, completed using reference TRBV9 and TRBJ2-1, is DSGVTQTPKHLITATGQRVTLRCSPRSGDLSVYWYQQSLDQGLQFLIQYYNGEERAKGNILERFSAQQFPDLHSELNLSSLELGDSALYFCASSQGQTYNEQFFGPGTRLTVL.

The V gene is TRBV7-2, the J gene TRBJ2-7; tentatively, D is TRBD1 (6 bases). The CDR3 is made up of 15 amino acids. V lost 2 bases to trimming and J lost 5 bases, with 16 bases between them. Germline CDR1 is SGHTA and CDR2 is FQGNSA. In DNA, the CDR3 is TGTGCCAGCAGCTTAAAGAGGCAGGGGCTGGACGAGCAGTACTTC. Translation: CASSLKRQGLDEQYF.

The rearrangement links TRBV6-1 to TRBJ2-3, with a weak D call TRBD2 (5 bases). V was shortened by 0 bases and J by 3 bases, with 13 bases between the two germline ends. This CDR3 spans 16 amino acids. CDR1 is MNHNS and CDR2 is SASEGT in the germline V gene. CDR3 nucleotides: TGTGCCAGCAGTGAAGCTTTATGGCGGGTGACAGATACGCAGTATTTT. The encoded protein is CASSEALWRVTDTQYF.